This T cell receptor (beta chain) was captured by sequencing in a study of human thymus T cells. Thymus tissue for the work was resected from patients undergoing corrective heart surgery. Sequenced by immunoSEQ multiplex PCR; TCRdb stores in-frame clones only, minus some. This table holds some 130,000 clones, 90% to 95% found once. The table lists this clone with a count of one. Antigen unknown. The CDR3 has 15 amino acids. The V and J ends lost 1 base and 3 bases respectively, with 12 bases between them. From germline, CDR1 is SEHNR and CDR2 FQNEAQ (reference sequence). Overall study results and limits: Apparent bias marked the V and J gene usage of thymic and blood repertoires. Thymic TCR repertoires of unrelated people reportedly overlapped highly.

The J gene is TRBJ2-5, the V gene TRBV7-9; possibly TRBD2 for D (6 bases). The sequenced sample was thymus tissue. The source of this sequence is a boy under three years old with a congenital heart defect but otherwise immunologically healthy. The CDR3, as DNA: TGTGCCAGCAGCTTAGTCGGGAGCAGGGAAGAGACCCAGTACTTC. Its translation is CASSLVGSREETQYF.